This T cell receptor (beta chain) came from a study of cytomegalovirus exposure and HLA in healthy donors. Study-level information: Prior work identified around 120 million unique TCR beta sequences in some 180 million T cells.

The CDR3 consists of 17 residues. Germline CDR1 reads MGHRA; CDR2 reads YSYEKL. V shed 1 base and J 0 bases; nucleotides not matched to a gene: 4. General study points: Approximately 160 TCR beta chains were listed as cytomegalovirus-associated.

PCR primers comprised 60 Vbeta and 13 Jbeta primers. TCRdb's copy holds only in-frame clones and misses some; the assay was immunoSEQ multiplex PCR. The table includes about 98,000 clones, about 81% detected once. On this clone itself: Antigen specificity is unknown.

Material for sequencing was PBMCs. The chain carries TRBV4-1 and TRBJ1-3, with 9 bases matching TRBD1. This TCR was sampled from a middle-aged man in good health and CMV-seronegative. CDR3 protein: CASSQATGGYSGNTIYF. The CDR3 DNA sequence: TGCGCCAGCAGCCAAGCCACAGGGGGCTACTCTGGAAACACCATATATTTT.